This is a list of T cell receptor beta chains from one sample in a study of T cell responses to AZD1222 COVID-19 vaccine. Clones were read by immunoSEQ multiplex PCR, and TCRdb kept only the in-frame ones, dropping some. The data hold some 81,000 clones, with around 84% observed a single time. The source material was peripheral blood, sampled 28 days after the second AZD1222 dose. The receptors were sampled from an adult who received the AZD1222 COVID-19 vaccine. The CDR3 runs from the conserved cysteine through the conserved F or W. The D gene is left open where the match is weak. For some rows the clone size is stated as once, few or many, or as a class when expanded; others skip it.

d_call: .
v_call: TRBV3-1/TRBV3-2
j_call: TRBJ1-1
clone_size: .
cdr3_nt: TGTGCCAGCAGCCCCTCTTGGGGCATGAACACTGAAGCTTTCTTT
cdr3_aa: CASSPSWGMNTEAFF

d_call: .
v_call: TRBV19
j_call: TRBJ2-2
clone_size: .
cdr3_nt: TGTGCCAGTAATTGGGGGAACACCGGGGAGCTGTTTTTT
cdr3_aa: CASNWGNTGELFF

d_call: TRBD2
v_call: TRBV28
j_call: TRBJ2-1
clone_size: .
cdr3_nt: TGTGCCACCAACCGGCTAGCGGGAGTGAGCAATGAGCAGTTCTTC
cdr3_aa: CATNRLAGVSNEQFF

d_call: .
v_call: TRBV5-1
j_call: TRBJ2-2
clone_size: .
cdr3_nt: TGCGCCAGCACCTTAGGGGTCCCACACACCGGGGAGCTGTTTTTT
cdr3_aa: CASTLGVPHTGELFF

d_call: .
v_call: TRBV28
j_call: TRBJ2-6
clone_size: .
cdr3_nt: TGTGCCAGCAGCACTGGGGCCAACGTCCTGACTTTC
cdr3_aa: CASSTGANVLTF

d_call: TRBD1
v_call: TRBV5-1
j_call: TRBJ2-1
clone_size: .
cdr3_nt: TGCGCCAGCAGCTCTGACAGGGGCTCCTACAATGAGCAGTTCTTC
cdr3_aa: CASSSDRGSYNEQFF

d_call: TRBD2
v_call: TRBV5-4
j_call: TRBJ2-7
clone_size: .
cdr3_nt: TGTGCCAGCACCTTCGGCGGGGGGCTGGTCTGGGAGCAGTACTTC
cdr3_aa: CASTFGGGLVWEQYF

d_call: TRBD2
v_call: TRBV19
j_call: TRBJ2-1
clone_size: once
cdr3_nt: TGTGCCAGTAGTGCCACCGTTAGCGGGGGTTACAATGAGCAGTTCTTC
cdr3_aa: CASSATVSGGYNEQFF

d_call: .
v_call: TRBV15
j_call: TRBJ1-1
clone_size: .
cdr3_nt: TGTGCCACCAGCAGAGTGGGCTTGGCTGAAGCTTTCTTT
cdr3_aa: CATSRVGLAEAFF

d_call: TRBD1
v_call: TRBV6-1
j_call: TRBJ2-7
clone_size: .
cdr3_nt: TGTGCCAGCAGTGAAGGTGGAAAGGGGGCTTACGAGCAGTACTTC
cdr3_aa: CASSEGGKGAYEQYF

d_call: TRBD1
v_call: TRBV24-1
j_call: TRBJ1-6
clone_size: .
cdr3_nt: TGTGCCACCGCCCAGGGGGGCCCCGACCGGGTAAATTCACCCCTCCACTTT
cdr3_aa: CATAQGGPDRVNSPLHF

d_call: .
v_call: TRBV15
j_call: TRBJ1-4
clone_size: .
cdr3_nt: TGTGCCACCAGCAGAGGAACAGCGACTAATGAAAAACTGTTTTTT
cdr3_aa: CATSRGTATNEKLFF

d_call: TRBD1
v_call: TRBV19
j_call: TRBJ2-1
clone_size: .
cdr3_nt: TGTGCCAGTAGTCTACAGGGGTCCTACAATGAGCAGTTCTTC
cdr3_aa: CASSLQGSYNEQFF

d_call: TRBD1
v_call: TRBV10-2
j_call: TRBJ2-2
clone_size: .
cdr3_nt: TGCGCCAGCAGTGATTATCCGGGACAGGGGGCGAACACCGGGGAGCTGTTTTTT
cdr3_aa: CASSDYPGQGANTGELFF

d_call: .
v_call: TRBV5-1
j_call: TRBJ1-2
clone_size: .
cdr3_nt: TGCGCCAGCAGCTTGGAGGCAGCTAACTATGGCTACACCTTC
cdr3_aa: CASSLEAANYGYTF

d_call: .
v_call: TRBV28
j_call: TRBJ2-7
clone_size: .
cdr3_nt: TGTGCCAGCAGGGACCCCTACCAGCAGTACTTC
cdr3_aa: CASRDPYQQYF

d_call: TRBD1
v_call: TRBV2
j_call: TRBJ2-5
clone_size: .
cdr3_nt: TGTGCCATCGGACAGGTGGAAGGGGAGACCCAGTACTTC
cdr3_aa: CAIGQVEGETQYF

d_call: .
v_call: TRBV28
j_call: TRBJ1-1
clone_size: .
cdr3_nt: TGTGCCAGCAGTTCAGGGACTTCCGAAGCGTTCTTT
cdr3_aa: CASSSGTSEAFF